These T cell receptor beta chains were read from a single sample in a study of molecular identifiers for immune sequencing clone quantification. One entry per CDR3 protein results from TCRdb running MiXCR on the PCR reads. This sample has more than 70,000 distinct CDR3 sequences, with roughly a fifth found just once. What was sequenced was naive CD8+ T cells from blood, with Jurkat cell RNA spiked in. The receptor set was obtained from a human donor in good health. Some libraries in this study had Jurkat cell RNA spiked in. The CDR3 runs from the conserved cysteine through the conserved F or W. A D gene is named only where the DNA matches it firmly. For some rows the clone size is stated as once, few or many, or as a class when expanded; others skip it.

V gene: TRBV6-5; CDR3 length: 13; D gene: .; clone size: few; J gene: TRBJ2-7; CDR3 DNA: TGTGCCAGCAGTTACGGTTCAGGGACCGAGCAGTACTTC; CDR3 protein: CASSYGSGTEQYF
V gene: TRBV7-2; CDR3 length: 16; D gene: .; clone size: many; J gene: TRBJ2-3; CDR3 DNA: TGTGCCAGCAGCTTGCGTCTAGCGCGGAACACAGATACGCAGTATTTT; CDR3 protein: CASSLRLARNTDTQYF
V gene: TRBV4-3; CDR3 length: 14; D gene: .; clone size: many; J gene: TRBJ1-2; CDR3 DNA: TGCGCCAGCAGCCAAGGCCGGAATAACTATGGCTACACCTTC; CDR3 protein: CASSQGRNNYGYTF
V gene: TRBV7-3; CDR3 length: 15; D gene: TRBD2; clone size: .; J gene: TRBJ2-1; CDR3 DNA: TGTGCCAGCAGCTTAATGGGGACTAGTTACAATGAGCAGTTCTTC; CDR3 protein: CASSLMGTSYNEQFF
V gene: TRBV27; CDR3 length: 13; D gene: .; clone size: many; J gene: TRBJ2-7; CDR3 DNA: TGTGCCAGCTGGTCGTGGACGGATTACGAGCAGTACTTC; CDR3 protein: CASWSWTDYEQYF
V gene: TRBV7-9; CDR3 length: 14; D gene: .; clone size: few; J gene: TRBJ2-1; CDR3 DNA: TGTGCCAGCAGCTTAGCTGGCGGATACAATGAGCAGTTCTTC; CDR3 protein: CASSLAGGYNEQFF
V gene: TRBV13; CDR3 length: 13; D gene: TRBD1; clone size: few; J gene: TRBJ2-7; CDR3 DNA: TGTGCCAGCAGCTATACTGGACAGGACGAGCAGTACTTC; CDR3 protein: CASSYTGQDEQYF
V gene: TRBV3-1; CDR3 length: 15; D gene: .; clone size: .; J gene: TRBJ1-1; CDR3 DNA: TGTGCCAGCAGCCAGCCGACAGCGCTGAACACTGAAGCTTTCTTT; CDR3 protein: CASSQPTALNTEAFF
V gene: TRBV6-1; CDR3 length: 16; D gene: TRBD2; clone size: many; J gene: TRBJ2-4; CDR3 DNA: TGTGCCAGCACTGCTAGCGGGAGATGGGCCAAAAACATTCAGTACTTC; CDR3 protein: CASTASGRWAKNIQYF
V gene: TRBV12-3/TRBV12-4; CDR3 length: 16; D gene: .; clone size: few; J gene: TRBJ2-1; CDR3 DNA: TGTGCCAGCAGTTTAGAGCAAGTCGGATATTACAATGAGCAGTTCTTC; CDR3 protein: CASSLEQVGYYNEQFF
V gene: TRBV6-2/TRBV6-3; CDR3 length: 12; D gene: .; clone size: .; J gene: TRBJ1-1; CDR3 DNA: TGTGCCAGCTGTTACTCGAGTGGGGAAGCTTTCTTT; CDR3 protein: CASCYSSGEAFF